These 14 T cell receptor beta chains came from one sample sequenced in a study of blood T cell repertoires in COVID-19. The assay was immunoSEQ multiplex PCR, and TCRdb's table has in-frame clones only and misses some. The repertoire holds 120,000 to 150,000 clones, with approximately 85% as singletons. The sequenced sample consisted of peripheral blood. These receptors came from a human donor with acute or convalescent COVID-19. The donor label of this sample is uncertain.

This chain connects TRBV29-1 to TRBJ1-2; D remains unclear. Trimming left V 7 bases short and J 2 bases short, with 11 bases between. CDR1 is SQVTM and CDR2 is ANQGSEA in the germline V gene. CDR3 size: 12 residues. The DNA of the CDR3 is TGCAGCGCCCCGGACTGGAACTATGGCTACACCTTC. Its translation is CSAPDWNYGYTF.

The rearrangement links TRBV20-1 to TRBJ2-1, with D possibly TRBD2 on 7 matching bases. The CDR3 sequence is 15 residues long. Per the germline V gene, CDR1 is DFQATT and CDR2 is SNEGSKA (reference sequence). V lost 3 bases, J lost 8 bases, and 20 bases lay in between. As DNA, the CDR3 is TGCAGTGCTAGTGGCCCGGGGGGCCTGGTGGATGAGCAGTTCTTC. Translated: CSASGPGGLVDEQFF.

V usage is TRBV10-3 and J usage is TRBJ2-5; 9 nucleotides align to TRBD1. With V trimmed by 6 bases and J by 4 bases, 6 bases remained unmatched. This CDR3 is built from 14 residues. Germline V gene lookup returns CDR1 ENHRY and CDR2 SYGVKD. The CDR3 nucleotides read TGTGCCATCAGAGATGACAGGGGGATAGAGACCCAGTACTTC. It codes for CAIRDDRGIETQYF.

This clone has just a few counts. The gene calls are TRBV6-1 and TRBJ1-5; D remains ambiguous. Germline-derived CDR1 and CDR2 are MNHNS and SASEGT. V was pared by 1 base and J by 0 bases, with 4 bases between. The CDR3 is 14 amino acids. CDR3 protein: CASSEGHSNQPQHF. The CDR3 nucleotides read TGTGCCAGCAGTGAAGGTCATAGCAATCAGCCCCAGCATTTT.

The chain carries TRBV25-1 and TRBJ1-5; unclear D gene. V lost 9 bases and J 0 bases, leaving 15 bases between the germline ends. The CDR3 spans 15 residues. Germline V gene sequence: CDR1 MGHDK, CDR2 SYGVNS. The CDR3: CARLLGWYSNQPQHF. CDR3 in DNA: TGTGCCAGATTACTGGGCTGGTATAGCAATCAGCCCCAGCATTTT.

This rearrangement joins TRBV4-2 to TRBJ1-5, with D perhaps TRBD1 (5 bases). From germline, CDR1 is LGHNA and CDR2 YNFKEQ. Trimming removed 0 bases at V and 5 bases at J, with 11 bases between. CDR3 length equals 15 residues. CDR3 amino acids: CASSQEWGVDQPQHF. CDR3 bases: TGTGCCAGCAGCCAAGAATGGGGGGTGGATCAGCCCCAGCATTTT.

The genes are TRBV5-5 and TRBJ2-7, with D perhaps TRBD1 (6 bases). Germline assignment: CDR1 SGHKS and CDR2 YYEKEE (reference sequence). V was trimmed by 3 bases and J by 0 bases, leaving 13 bases between them. The CDR3 has 15 amino acids. The CDR3 here is CASSSTWTDSYEQYF. The CDR3 nucleotides are TGTGCCAGCAGCTCAACGTGGACAGACTCCTACGAGCAGTACTTC.

The chain employs TRBV5-1 and TRBJ2-1, with 9 bases matching TRBD1. Germline V CDR1 and CDR2: SGHRS, YFSETQ. V lost 5 bases, J lost 3 bases, and 9 bases stayed unmatched. The CDR3 loop spans 16 amino acids. This chain's CDR3 is CASSSGQGSYYNEQFF. The CDR3 nucleotides are TGCGCCAGCAGTTCCGGACAGGGGAGCTACTACAATGAGCAGTTCTTC. Drawing the rest from reference TRBV5-1 and TRBJ2-1, the complete variable domain is KAGVTQTPRYLIKTRGQQVTLSCSPISGHRSVSWYQQTPGQGLQFLFEYFSETQRNKGNFPGRFSGRQFSNSRSEMNVSTLELGDSALYLCASSSGQGSYYNEQFFGPGTRLTVL.

This sequence joins TRBV6-2 or TRBV6-3 and TRBJ1-6; the match to TRBD1 covers 9 bases. This CDR3 is 14 amino acids long. Losses at the gene ends were 5 bases for V and 6 bases for J; bases not matched to a gene: 2. Germline assignment: CDR1 MNHEY and CDR2 SVGEGT. The CDR3 bases are TGTGCCAGCAGTACAGGGGGCGGTAATTCACCCCTCCACTTT. Encoded protein: CASSTGGGNSPLHF.

The gene calls are TRBV15 and TRBJ2-7; a possible D gene is TRBD2 (5 bases). Germline loops: CDR1 LNHNV, CDR2 YYDKDF (reference sequence). This CDR3 spans 14 amino acids. V was cut by 7 bases and J by 0 bases, with 13 bases left in between. The CDR3 coding sequence is TGTGCCACCAAAGCCCCCGGGGTCTCCTACGAGCAGTACTTC. Its translation is CATKAPGVSYEQYF. Looking up the rest from reference TRBV15 and TRBJ2-7 gives the full variable domain: DAMVIQNPRYQVTQFGKPVTLSCSQTLNHNVMYWYQQKSSQAPKLLFHYYDKDFNNEADTPDNFQSRRPNTSFCFLDIRSPGLGDTAMYLCATKAPGVSYEQYFGPGTRLTVT.

The chain recombines TRBV9 with TRBJ2-5; no firm D call. CDR1 and CDR2 (germline): SGDLS, YYNGEE. The CDR3 runs 14 residues. The ends were cut back, 0 bases at V and 2 bases at J, with 8 bases in the middle. The CDR3 sequence is CASSVDITQETQYF. For the CDR3, the DNA is TGTGCCAGCAGCGTAGACATCACGCAAGAGACCCAGTACTTC.

This clone was seen a single time. The gene calls are TRBV6-6 and TRBJ1-2; no clear D gene. The CDR3 runs to 13 residues. The V gene lost 5 bases and the J gene lost 8 bases, with 15 bases spanning the gap. CDR1 is MNHNY, CDR2 SVGAGI, per germline (reference sequence). The CDR3 DNA reads as TGTGCCAGCAGTCTGGGTCGCTCGGGAGGCTACACCTTC. Its translation is CASSLGRSGGYTF.

The rearrangement links TRBV7-9 to TRBJ2-2, with D perhaps TRBD1 (6 bases). The CDR3 has 15 amino acids. V was clipped by 4 bases and J by 4 bases, with 13 bases between them. Germline lookup yields CDR1 SEHNR and CDR2 FQNEAQ (reference sequence). CDR3 amino acids: CASSSRQAATGELFF. In DNA form, the CDR3 reads TGTGCCAGCAGCTCCCGACAGGCGGCCACCGGGGAGCTGTTTTTT.

The chain carries TRBV28 and TRBJ1-2; TRBD1 is a possible D gene (6 bases). The germline gives CDR1 MDHEN, CDR2 SYDVKM. The V end lost 7 bases, the J end lost 7 bases, and 16 bases lay between the germline ends. The CDR3 extends over 13 amino acids. The CDR3 region has the DNA TGTGCCAGCAAACAGATTTACAGGGTTGGCTACACCTTC. Encoded protein: CASKQIYRVGYTF.